Listed below are T cell receptor beta chains from one sample, sequenced in a study of radiation and T cells in renal cell carcinoma. Clones were read by immunoSEQ multiplex PCR, and TCRdb kept only the in-frame ones, dropping some. The table lists 100,000 to 150,000 clones, 70% to 90% of them singletons, with 5.8% in the top ten. The sequences come from blood, collected from a patient whose treatment included radiotherapy and nephrectomy. The receptors come from a woman aged 65 to 85 with renal cell carcinoma. CDR3s include the opening cysteine and the closing phenylalanine or tryptophan. Each record gives: clone size, D gene, J gene, V gene, CDR3 protein, CDR3 DNA. D genes are given only for firm matches. The listing skips clone size in some rows; elsewhere it reads once, few, many or a size class.

once | NA | TRBJ1-2 | TRBV6-4 | CASSQLGGTNYGYTF | TGTGCCAGCAGTCAACTCGGTGGGACTAACTATGGCTACACCTTC
NA | NA | TRBJ1-2 | TRBV6-1 | CASSENPQGRYGYTF | TGTGCCAGCAGTGAAAACCCACAGGGCCGCTATGGCTACACCTTC
NA | NA | TRBJ1-2 | TRBV30 | CAYSPGKGYTF | TGTGCCTACTCTCCTGGGAAAGGCTACACCTTC
NA | TRBD1 | TRBJ2-1 | TRBV9 | CASSVVGGQGQFF | TGTGCCAGCAGCGTAGTCGGCGGACAGGGGCAGTTCTTC
NA | NA | TRBJ1-2 | TRBV5-1 | CASSSGRPEGYTF | TGCGCCAGCAGCTCCGGACGCCCCGAAGGCTACACCTTC
NA | NA | TRBJ2-1 | TRBV5-4 | CASSLAPLYNEQFF | TGTGCCAGCAGCTTGGCTCCCCTCTACAATGAGCAGTTCTTC
NA | NA | TRBJ2-7 | TRBV11-3 | CASSLDSYEQYF | TGTGCCAGCAGCTTAGACAGCTACGAGCAGTACTTC
NA | NA | TRBJ1-2 | TRBV7-8 | CASSLERVFSYGYTF | TGTGCCAGCAGCTTAGAGCGGGTTTTTAGCTATGGCTACACCTTC
once | NA | TRBJ1-6 | TRBV5-6 | CASSWGGTNNSPLHF | TGTGCCAGCAGCTGGGGGGGGACAAATAATTCACCCCTCCACTTT
NA | NA | TRBJ1-2 | TRBV11-2 | CASSLARNGYTF | TGTGCCAGCAGCTTAGCTAGGAATGGCTACACCTTC
NA | TRBD1 | TRBJ2-1 | TRBV5-1 | CASTLDRAYNEQFF | TGCGCCAGCACTCTGGACAGGGCCTACAATGAGCAGTTCTTC
NA | NA | TRBJ2-2 | TRBV6-1 | CASTRLGGELFF | TGTGCCAGCACACGGCTCGGCGGGGAGCTGTTTTTT
few | TRBD1 | TRBJ1-5 | TRBV9 | CASSAGTGVLSNQPQHF | TGTGCCAGCAGCGCCGGGACAGGGGTCCTGAGCAATCAGCCCCAGCATTTT
NA | NA | TRBJ1-1 | TRBV10-3 | CAISESQPNTEAFF | TGTGCCATCAGTGAGTCCCAGCCGAACACTGAAGCTTTCTTT
NA | TRBD2 | TRBJ2-7 | TRBV9 | CASSVGLAGGQTYEQYF | TGTGCCAGCAGCGTGGGACTAGCGGGGGGACAGACCTACGAGCAGTACTTC
NA | NA | TRBJ1-6 | TRBV4-2 | CASSQDLTGINSPLHF | TGTGCCAGCAGCCAAGATTTAACAGGGATTAATTCACCCCTCCACTTT
few | NA | TRBJ2-7 | TRBV10-2 | CASRDARYEQYF | TGCGCCAGCAGGGATGCCCGGTACGAGCAGTACTTC
NA | NA | TRBJ1-3 | TRBV5-1 | CASCAGFRGTGNTIYF | TGCGCCAGCTGCGCGGGCTTCAGGGGCACTGGAAACACCATATATTTT